This TCR beta chain is drawn from a study of blood T cell repertoires in COVID-19 (dated by TCRdb to the early 2020s). The study in broad terms: Collaborator samples came from the United States, Italy and Spain and covered acute and convalescent phases of COVID-19. The samples were drawn from the first 160 participants of the ongoing ImmuneRACE study and from roughly 1,300 subjects provided by 6 global collaborators. The material from the prospective study consisted of cDNA or gDNA derived from T cells, B-cell-depleted T cells, or PBMCs. Where available, HLA class I and class II types were taken from metadata supplied by the sample provider and were not determined by assay-based typing. A freely available public database, intended as a resource for researchers studying the immune response to SARS-CoV-2, is where the repertoires were released. Sample metadata almost always included a de-identified subject ID, COVID-19 status, age in years and sex. Deeply sampled blood TCRbeta repertoires from subjects exposed to, actively infected with, or recovered from COVID-19 were included in the dataset. General findings and caveats noted by the study authors: How much clinical and demographic metadata was included differed by source and by participant, and the metadata was provided uncurated.

In the case of this clone: Its recognized antigen is unknown. No base quality values were provided; no much bigger clone lies one nucleotide off.

At one collaborating source in Seattle, patients were enrolled during active infection and were followed longitudinally through the course of disease. Whole blood was collected in K2EDTA tubes by collaborating institutions according to the institutions' own protocols. For TCRbeta analysis, collaborator samples were shipped as frozen whole blood, as isolated PBMCs, or as DNA extracted from either sample type. TCRbeta CDR3 regions were amplified from genomic DNA by means of the immunoSEQ Assay, a bias-controlled multiplex PCR. For the original study's pipeline: The number of nucleated cells in each sample was estimated by amplification of reference gene primers within the assay. To quantify the absolute abundance of each unique TCRbeta CDR3 rearrangement, sequence reads were collapsed and filtered. For each sample, productive Simpson clonality was calculated as the square root of Simpson's diversity index across productive rearrangements. Drawn from immuneACCESS, this table holds only the in-frame rearrangements with V and J called that TCRdb kept. Clones are partly lost; checked studies trace under half to an unresolved V gene and leave the rest unexplained. The V and J calls and clone size were taken over from that table, and D and trimming were inferred from the DNA. The sample contains about 230,000 clones, 70% to 90% of them found a single time. Around a tenth of the sample comes from the top ten.

This clonotype originated in a man aged 45-65 years with COVID-19, enrolled during active disease. Sequencing was performed on peripheral blood.

The CDR3 sequence is CASRLSDLSSTDTQYF. The sequence in DNA is TGCGCCAGCAGACTTTCGGACTTATCTAGCACAGATACGCAGTATTTT. The chain links TRBV5-1 with TRBJ2-3, with TRBD2 perhaps the D gene, on 5 matching bases. The CDR3 runs 16 residues from the cysteine to the phenylalanine. Only the CDR3 DNA stays, 48 bases, in frame from base 1. V is clipped by 5 bases and J by 0 bases, and the sequence between their germline boundaries is 16 bases long. CDR1 SGHRS and CDR2 YFSETQ were looked up in the germline V gene.